A selection of T cell receptor beta chains follows, all from one sample in a study of identical twins. One entry per CDR3 protein, called by TCRdb with MiXCR from the 5' RACE reads. The table has 350,000 to 400,000 distinct CDR3 sequences, roughly 10% seen once. Sequencing was performed on naive T cells sorted from blood. All receptors come from a woman aged 50 to 60 in good health. CDR3s include the opening cysteine and the closing phenylalanine or tryptophan. Each record gives: D gene, clone size, J gene, V gene, CDR3 DNA, CDR3 protein. The D gene is left open where the match is weak. Clone size is not always given. Where it is, it says once, few, many or a class for expanded clones.

d_call: -
clone_size: -
j_call: TRBJ1-5
v_call: TRBV19
cdr3_nt: TGTGCCAGTAGAGGGTCATTTAATCAGCCCCAGCATTTT
cdr3_aa: CASRGSFNQPQHF

d_call: -
clone_size: few
j_call: TRBJ2-7
v_call: TRBV20-1
cdr3_nt: TGCAGTGCTAGCTCTCGGCCAGGGCAGAGCGAGCAGTACTTC
cdr3_aa: CSASSRPGQSEQYF

d_call: -
clone_size: few
j_call: TRBJ1-1
v_call: TRBV4-1
cdr3_nt: TGCGCCAGCAGCCAGATACAGCTTTTGAACACTGAAGCTTTCTTT
cdr3_aa: CASSQIQLLNTEAFF

d_call: -
clone_size: -
j_call: TRBJ2-3
v_call: TRBV12-3/TRBV12-4
cdr3_nt: TGTGCCAGCAGTTTATTAGCGGGCACAGATACGCAGTATTTT
cdr3_aa: CASSLLAGTDTQYF

d_call: TRBD2
clone_size: many
j_call: TRBJ2-1
v_call: TRBV9
cdr3_nt: TGTGCCAGCAGCGTGTCTTTGAGGACTAGCGGGAGGGAACGCAAGTTCTTC
cdr3_aa: CASSVSLRTSGRERKFF

d_call: TRBD2
clone_size: few
j_call: TRBJ2-7
v_call: TRBV4-1
cdr3_nt: TGCGCCAGCAGCCCTTCGTGGGGGCGGGAGGGCGAGCAGTACTTC
cdr3_aa: CASSPSWGREGEQYF

d_call: TRBD2
clone_size: -
j_call: TRBJ2-1
v_call: TRBV7-3
cdr3_nt: TGTGCCAGCAGCGTCGGGGGGGAGGATGAGCAGTTCTTC
cdr3_aa: CASSVGGEDEQFF

d_call: -
clone_size: few
j_call: TRBJ2-1
v_call: TRBV7-9
cdr3_nt: TGTGCCAGCAGCTCGAGGGACCTCTACAATGAGCAGTTCTTC
cdr3_aa: CASSSRDLYNEQFF

d_call: -
clone_size: many
j_call: TRBJ1-1
v_call: TRBV6-2/TRBV6-3
cdr3_nt: TGTGCCAGCAGTCAAGACAGGAACACTGAAGCTTTCTTT
cdr3_aa: CASSQDRNTEAFF

d_call: TRBD1
clone_size: -
j_call: TRBJ1-2
v_call: TRBV4-1
cdr3_nt: TGCGCCAGCAGCCAAGTAGGGACAGGGAAAGGCTATGGCTACACCTTC
cdr3_aa: CASSQVGTGKGYGYTF

d_call: -
clone_size: many
j_call: TRBJ2-7
v_call: TRBV6-2/TRBV6-3
cdr3_nt: TGTGCCAGCAGTTATTCAAGAACCCCCTACGAGCAGTACTTC
cdr3_aa: CASSYSRTPYEQYF

d_call: TRBD1
clone_size: few
j_call: TRBJ1-2
v_call: TRBV4-1
cdr3_nt: TGCGCCAGCAGCCAGGCACCGGGACAGGGGGCGTCTGGCTACACCTTC
cdr3_aa: CASSQAPGQGASGYTF

d_call: -
clone_size: many
j_call: TRBJ2-7
v_call: TRBV12-3/TRBV12-4
cdr3_nt: TGTGCCAGCAGCTCGGACAGCCCCTACGAGCAGTACTTC
cdr3_aa: CASSSDSPYEQYF

d_call: -
clone_size: many
j_call: TRBJ2-5
v_call: TRBV4-1
cdr3_nt: TGCGCCAGCAGCCATACCGGGACTCCTATACCCGAAGAGACCCAGTACTTC
cdr3_aa: CASSHTGTPIPEETQYF

d_call: -
clone_size: few
j_call: TRBJ1-4
v_call: TRBV5-1
cdr3_nt: TGCGCCAGCAGTACGGGGGAAAAACTGTTTTTT
cdr3_aa: CASSTGEKLFF

d_call: -
clone_size: many
j_call: TRBJ1-4
v_call: TRBV5-1
cdr3_nt: TGCGCCAGCAGCTCGGAGGGAGCGGGTGAAAAACTGTTTTTT
cdr3_aa: CASSSEGAGEKLFF

d_call: -
clone_size: few
j_call: TRBJ1-3
v_call: TRBV5-1
cdr3_nt: TGCGCCAGCAGCTTGGAAGGGGGTGGAAACACCATATATTTT
cdr3_aa: CASSLEGGGNTIYF

d_call: -
clone_size: -
j_call: TRBJ2-2
v_call: TRBV20-1
cdr3_nt: TGCAGAGCTAGAGAAAGAATTAGCGGCACCGGGGAGCTGTTTTTT
cdr3_aa: CRARERISGTGELFF

d_call: -
clone_size: few
j_call: TRBJ2-1
v_call: TRBV19
cdr3_nt: TGTGCCAGTAGTATGTCAGGGTTTTACAATGAGCAGTTCTTC
cdr3_aa: CASSMSGFYNEQFF